Listed here is a single T cell receptor beta chain. Antigen unknown. This sample is drawn from a study of identical twins. The V gene lost 8 bases and the J gene lost 0 bases, with 14 bases spanning the gap. The CDR3 contains 13 residues. The germline gives CDR1 DFQATT, CDR2 SNEGSKA (reference sequence). Study-level points and caveats: Its conclusions, products of cross-sectional statistical analysis, did not come from following the same donors.

Template switching, a step in the protocol, added a universal primer site, and cDNA carried unique molecular identifiers. TCRdb independently ran MiXCR on the 5' RACE reads; one entry per CDR3 protein. Among approximately 500,000 distinct CDR3 sequences, approximately 14% were seen once, and the ten largest hold roughly 0.42%. The same specimen was also included in a second study, on yellow fever vaccine responses in identical twins.

This clonotype was obtained from a woman younger than 35 in good health. Sequenced input: CD4+ T cells sorted from blood. The genes are TRBV20-1 and TRBJ2-7, with no clear D. CDR3 in amino acids: CSYTSTSSYEQYF. The CDR3 nucleotides read TGCAGTTATACTTCCACAAGCTCCTACGAGCAGTACTTC.